Sequencing of this T cell receptor beta chain was carried out in a study of T cell responses to AZD1222 COVID-19 vaccine. Study conclusions and caveats: Dominant CD4 TCR responses targeted spike regions 160-218 and 743-854.

Second doses that came at about 4 or about 12 weeks were put together. Sequenced by immunoSEQ multiplex PCR; TCRdb stores in-frame clones only, minus some. The table records about 120,000 clones, 93% of them present only once. Germline CDR1 and CDR2: LGHNA and YNFKEQ. The V gene end was trimmed by 0 bases and the J gene end by 8 bases; junction bases not matched to a gene: 16. The CDR3 contains 19 residues. Concerning this clone itself: Antigen specificity is unknown.

Sequenced material: peripheral blood, taken 28 days after the second AZD1222 dose. The receptor was derived from an adult who received the AZD1222 COVID-19 vaccine. The rearrangement joins TRBV4-2 to TRBJ2-1; 10 bases agree with TRBD2. CDR3 sequence: CASSQDRFQREGLGHEQFF. CDR3 bases: TGTGCCAGCAGCCAAGACCGATTCCAGCGGGAGGGTCTTGGGCATGAGCAGTTCTTC.